This T cell receptor (beta chain) derives from a study of high-grade serous ovarian cancer treatment subgroups. Whole-study findings and limits: Same-patient tumor repertoires overlapped at about 0.095 to 0.79; different patients barely overlapped. These tumor repertoires lack spatial information from bulk sequencing. TCR clonal relatedness correlated positively with neoantigen level.

Turning to this clone: No antigen is known for it.

Profiled with immunoSEQ multiplex PCR; TCRdb holds only in-frame clones, not every one. Of some 2,000 clones in the sample, 65% to 70% are singletons; the top ten hold 15% to 20%. Per the germline V gene, CDR1 is SGHRS and CDR2 is YFSETQ. J lost 0 bases, V lost 4 bases, and 7 bases had no gene match. CDR3 length equals 17 residues. Tumor samples were obtained before definitive surgery or chemotherapy. The origin of this receptor is a human donor with high-grade serous ovarian cancer. The chain is built from TRBV5-1 and TRBJ1-2, with TRBD1 identical over 12 bases. Sequenced input: tumor tissue. CDR3 sequence (DNA): TGCGCCAGCAGCCATGGGACAGGGGGCTATTCTAACTATGGCTACACCTTC. Encoded protein: CASSHGTGGYSNYGYTF.